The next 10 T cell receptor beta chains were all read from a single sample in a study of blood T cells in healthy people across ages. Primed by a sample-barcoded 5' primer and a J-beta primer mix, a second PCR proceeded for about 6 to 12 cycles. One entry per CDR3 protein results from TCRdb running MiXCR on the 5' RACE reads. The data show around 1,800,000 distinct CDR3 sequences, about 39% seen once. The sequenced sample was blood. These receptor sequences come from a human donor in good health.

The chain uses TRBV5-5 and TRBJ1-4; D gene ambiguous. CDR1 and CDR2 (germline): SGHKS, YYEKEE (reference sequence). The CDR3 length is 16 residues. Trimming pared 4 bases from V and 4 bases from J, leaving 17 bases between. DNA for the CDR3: TGTGCCAGCAGCCCCGACCTCCCCTTTGGTAATGAAAAACTGTTTTTT. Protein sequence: CASSPDLPFGNEKLFF.

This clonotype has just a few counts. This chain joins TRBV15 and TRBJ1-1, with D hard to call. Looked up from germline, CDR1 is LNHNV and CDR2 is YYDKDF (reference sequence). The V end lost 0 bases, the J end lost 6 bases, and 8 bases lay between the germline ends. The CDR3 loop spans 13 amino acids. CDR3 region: CATSRDLVAEAFF. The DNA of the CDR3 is TGTGCCACCAGCAGAGATTTGGTAGCTGAAGCTTTCTTT.

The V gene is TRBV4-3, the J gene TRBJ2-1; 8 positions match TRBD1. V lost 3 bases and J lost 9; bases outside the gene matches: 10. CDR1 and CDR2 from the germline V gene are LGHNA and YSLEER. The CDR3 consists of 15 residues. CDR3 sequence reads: CASSHQTGVGSEQFF. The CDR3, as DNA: TGCGCCAGCAGCCACCAGACAGGGGTGGGGAGTGAGCAGTTCTTC.

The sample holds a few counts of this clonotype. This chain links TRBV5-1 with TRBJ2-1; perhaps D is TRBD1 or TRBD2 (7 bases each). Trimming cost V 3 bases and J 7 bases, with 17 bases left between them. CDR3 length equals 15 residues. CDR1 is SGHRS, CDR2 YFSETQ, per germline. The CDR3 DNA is TGCGCCAGCAGCTCAGGGGGGGCTTATGGGAATGAGCAGTTCTTC. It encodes CASSSGGAYGNEQFF.

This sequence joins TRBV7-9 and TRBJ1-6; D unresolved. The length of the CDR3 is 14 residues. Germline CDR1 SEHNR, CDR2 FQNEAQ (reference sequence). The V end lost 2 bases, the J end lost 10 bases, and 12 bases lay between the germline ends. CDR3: CASSLPQRNSPLHF. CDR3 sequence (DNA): TGTGCCAGCAGCTTACCGCAGAGAAACTCACCCCTCCACTTT.

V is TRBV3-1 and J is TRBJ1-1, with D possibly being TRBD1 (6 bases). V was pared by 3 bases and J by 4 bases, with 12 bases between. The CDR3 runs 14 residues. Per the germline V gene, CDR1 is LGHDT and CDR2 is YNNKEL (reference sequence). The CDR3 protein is CASSHQRGVTEAFF. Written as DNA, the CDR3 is TGTGCCAGCAGCCACCAAAGGGGGGTCACTGAAGCTTTCTTT.

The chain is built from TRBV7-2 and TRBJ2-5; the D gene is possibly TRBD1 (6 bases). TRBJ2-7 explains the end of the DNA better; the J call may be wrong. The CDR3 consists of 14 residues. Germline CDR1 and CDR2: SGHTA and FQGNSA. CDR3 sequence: CASSTLQGLYEQYF. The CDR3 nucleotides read TGTGCCAGCAGCACCCTACAGGGTCTCTACGAGCAGTACTTC.

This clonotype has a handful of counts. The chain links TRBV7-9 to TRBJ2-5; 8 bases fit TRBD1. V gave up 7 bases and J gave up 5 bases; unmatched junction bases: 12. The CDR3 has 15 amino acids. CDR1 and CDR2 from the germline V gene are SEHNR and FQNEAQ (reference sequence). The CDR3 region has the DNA TGTGCCAGCACCCAACTTGGGACAGGAGGGGAGACCCAGTACTTC. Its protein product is CASTQLGTGGETQYF.

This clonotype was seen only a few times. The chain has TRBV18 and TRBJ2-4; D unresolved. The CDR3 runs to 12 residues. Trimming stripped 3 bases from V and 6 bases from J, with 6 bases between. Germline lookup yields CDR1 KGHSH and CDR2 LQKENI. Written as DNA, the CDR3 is TGTGCCAGCTCACCCGAAACAAACATTCAGTACTTC. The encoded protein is CASSPETNIQYF.

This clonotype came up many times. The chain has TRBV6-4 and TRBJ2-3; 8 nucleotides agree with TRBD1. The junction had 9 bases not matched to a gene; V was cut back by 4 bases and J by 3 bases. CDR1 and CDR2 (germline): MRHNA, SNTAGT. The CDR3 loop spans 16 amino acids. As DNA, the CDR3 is TGTGCCAGCAGTGCGCAGACAGGGGCGGGAACAGATACGCAGTATTTT. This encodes CASSAQTGAGTDTQYF.